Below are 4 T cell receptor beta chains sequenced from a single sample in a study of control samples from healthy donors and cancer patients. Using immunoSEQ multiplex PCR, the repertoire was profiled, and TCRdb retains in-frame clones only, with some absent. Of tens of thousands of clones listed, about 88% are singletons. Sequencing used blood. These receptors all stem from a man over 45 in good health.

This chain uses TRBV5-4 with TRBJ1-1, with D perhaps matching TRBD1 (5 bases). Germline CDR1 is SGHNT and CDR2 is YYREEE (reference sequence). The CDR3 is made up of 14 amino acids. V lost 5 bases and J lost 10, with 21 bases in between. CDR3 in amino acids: CASSRPGVSLGAFF. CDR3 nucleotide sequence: TGTGCCAGCAGTCGCCCGGGGGTCTCGCTTGGAGCTTTCTTT.

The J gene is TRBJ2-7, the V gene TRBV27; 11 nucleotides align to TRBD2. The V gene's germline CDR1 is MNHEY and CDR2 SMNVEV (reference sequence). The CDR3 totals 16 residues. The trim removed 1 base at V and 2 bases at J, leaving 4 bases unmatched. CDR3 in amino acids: CASSLFGTSGPYEQYF. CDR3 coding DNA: TGTGCCAGCAGTTTATTCGGGACTAGCGGACCCTACGAGCAGTACTTC.

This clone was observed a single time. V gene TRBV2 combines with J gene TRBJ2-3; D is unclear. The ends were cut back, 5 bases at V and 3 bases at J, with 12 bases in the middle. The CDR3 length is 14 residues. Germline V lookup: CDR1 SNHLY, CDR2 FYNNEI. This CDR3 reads CASSPNLGTDTQYF. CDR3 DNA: TGTGCCAGCAGTCCCAATTTGGGGACAGATACGCAGTATTTT.

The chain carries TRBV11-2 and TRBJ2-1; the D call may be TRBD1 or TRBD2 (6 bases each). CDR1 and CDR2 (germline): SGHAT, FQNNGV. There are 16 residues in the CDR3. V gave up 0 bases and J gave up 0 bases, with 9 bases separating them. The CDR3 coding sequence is TGTGCCAGCAGCTTAGAAAAGGGGGGCTCCTACAATGAGCAGTTCTTC. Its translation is CASSLEKGGSYNEQFF.